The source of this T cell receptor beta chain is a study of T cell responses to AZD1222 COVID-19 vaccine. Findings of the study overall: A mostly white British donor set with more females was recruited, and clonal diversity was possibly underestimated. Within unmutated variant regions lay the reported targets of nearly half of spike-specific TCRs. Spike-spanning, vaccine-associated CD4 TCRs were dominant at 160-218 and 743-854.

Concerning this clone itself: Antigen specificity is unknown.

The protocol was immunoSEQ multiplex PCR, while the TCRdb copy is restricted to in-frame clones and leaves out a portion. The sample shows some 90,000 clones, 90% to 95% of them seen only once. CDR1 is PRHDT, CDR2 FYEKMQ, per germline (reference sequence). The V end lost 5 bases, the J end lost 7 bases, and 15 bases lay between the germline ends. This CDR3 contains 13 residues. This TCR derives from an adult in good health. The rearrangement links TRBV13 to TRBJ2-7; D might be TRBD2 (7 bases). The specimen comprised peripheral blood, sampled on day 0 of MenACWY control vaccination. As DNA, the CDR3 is TGTGCCAGCAGCCGTAGGGGAGGGGGAGAGCAGTACTTC. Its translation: CASSRRGGGEQYF.